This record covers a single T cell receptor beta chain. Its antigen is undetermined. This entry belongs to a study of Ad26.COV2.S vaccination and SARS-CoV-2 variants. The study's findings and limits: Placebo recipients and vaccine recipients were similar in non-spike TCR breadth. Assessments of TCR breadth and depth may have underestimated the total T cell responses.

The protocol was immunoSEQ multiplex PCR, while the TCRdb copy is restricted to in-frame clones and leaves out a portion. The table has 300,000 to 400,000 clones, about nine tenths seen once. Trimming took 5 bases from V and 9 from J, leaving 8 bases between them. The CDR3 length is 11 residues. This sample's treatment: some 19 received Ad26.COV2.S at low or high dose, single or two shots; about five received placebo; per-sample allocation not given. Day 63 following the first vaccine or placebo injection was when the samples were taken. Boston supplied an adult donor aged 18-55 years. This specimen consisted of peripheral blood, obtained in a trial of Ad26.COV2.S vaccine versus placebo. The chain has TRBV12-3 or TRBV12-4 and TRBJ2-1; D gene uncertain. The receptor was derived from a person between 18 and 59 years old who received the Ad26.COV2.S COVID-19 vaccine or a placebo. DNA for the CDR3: TGTGCCAGCAGTCCAAATTTTGAGCAGTTCTTC. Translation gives CASSPNFEQFF.